This TCR beta chain was profiled in a study of T cell clones after liver transplantation. For the study at large: Timepoints were pre-transplant, pre-withdrawal, and after withdrawal was completed or failed.

The table came from immunoSEQ multiplex PCR; TCRdb's copy has only in-frame clones and leaves some out. The sample yields about 120,000 clones, about nine tenths seen once. The TCR was taken from a human patient who received a liver transplant. Some T cells may have originated in the graft donor. Sequences were derived from CD4+ T cells from blood, sampled 12 months after liver transplant.

CDR3 region: CASSPTPPGTTNRYTF. CDR3 sequence (DNA): TGTGCCAGCAGTCCAACCCCCCCCGGGACGACCAACCGCTACACCTTC. The rearrangement uses TRBV27 and TRBJ1-2, with a weak D call TRBD1 (5 bases). The V end was cut by 5 bases, the J end by 9 bases, with 25 bases between. There are 16 residues in the CDR3. Germline assignment: CDR1 MNHEY and CDR2 SMNVEV (reference sequence).